This paragraph reports one T cell receptor (beta chain). Antigen unknown. Sequenced by immunoSEQ multiplex PCR; TCRdb stores in-frame clones only, minus some. Among roughly 32,000 clones, roughly nine tenths were seen once, and the ten largest hold approximately 2.8%. This specimen belongs to a study of chemoradiotherapy in HPV16-positive cancers. Looking at the study overall: Candidate HPV-specific clones and shared TCR motifs came from two HPV16-positive patients.

The ends lost 4 bases at V and 7 bases at J; junction bases unmatched: 9. The CDR3 has 14 amino acids. Germline CDR1 SGHVS, CDR2 FQNEAQ. General observations from the study: For HPV16-positive patients, expanding HPV-responsive T cells associated with longer recurrence-free survival. During treatment, candidate HPV-specific clones and E7-related motifs expanded in tumor.

The specimen was blood, collected from a patient who underwent chemoradiotherapy. The origin of this receptor is a human donor with HPV-associated anogenital cancer. The chain uses TRBV7-8 and TRBJ2-7; 8 nucleotides align to TRBD1. CDR3 loop: CASSSYQGAGEQYF. In nucleotides, the CDR3 is TGTGCCAGCAGCTCCTACCAGGGGGCGGGGGAGCAGTACTTC.